Listed below are T cell receptor beta chains from one sample, sequenced in a study of beta chain features in type 1 diabetes. Assay used: immunoSEQ multiplex PCR; TCRdb lists only in-frame clones, some missing. The repertoire holds a few hundred thousand clones, with roughly 25% as singletons. Sequenced: naive CD4+ T cells from blood. The source of these receptors is a woman aged 30 to 39 with type 1 diabetes. The CDR3 runs from the conserved cysteine through the conserved F or W. A D gene is named only where the DNA matches it firmly. A clone size is listed for some rows: how often the clone was seen (once, few, many), or a class if it is expanded.

cdr3_length	clone_size	v_call	j_call	d_call	cdr3_nt	cdr3_aa
12	NA	TRBV30	TRBJ1-2	NA	TGTGCCTGGAGTCTACAGGGTTATGGCTACACCTTC	CAWSLQGYGYTF
16	NA	TRBV5-1	TRBJ2-1	NA	TGCGCCAGCAGCTTAGCAGGGTCAAGCTCCTACAATGAGCAGTTCTTC	CASSLAGSSSYNEQFF
18	few	TRBV27	TRBJ1-2	NA	TGTGCCAGCACCTACCGCCGGGGGGGACGATTGAATAACTATGGCTACACCTTC	CASTYRRGGRLNNYGYTF
17	NA	TRBV5-1	TRBJ2-1	TRBD2	TGCGCCAGCAGCTTGCTCGCGACTAGCGGGAGGGACAATGAGCAGTTCTTC	CASSLLATSGRDNEQFF
16	NA	TRBV28	TRBJ2-1	TRBD2	TGTGCCAGCAGTCCATATAGCGGGGGCTCCTACAATGAGCAGTTCTTC	CASSPYSGGSYNEQFF
13	few	TRBV2	TRBJ2-5	NA	TGTGCCAGCAGTGATCTAGCACAGGAGACCCAGTACTTC	CASSDLAQETQYF
16	NA	TRBV5-6	TRBJ1-4	TRBD1	TGTGCCAGCAGCCAAAACCTTGGGACAGGGATGGAAAAACTGTTTTTT	CASSQNLGTGMEKLFF
20	NA	TRBV4-1	TRBJ2-1	TRBD2	TGCGCCAGCAGCCACCGGGGACTAGCGGGACCCCTAAGCTCCTACAATGAGCAGTTCTTC	CASSHRGLAGPLSSYNEQFF
15	few	TRBV5-1	TRBJ2-3	TRBD1	TGCGCCAGCAGCTTCGGAACAGGGGCCACAGATACGCAGTATTTT	CASSFGTGATDTQYF
17	NA	TRBV6-8	TRBJ2-3	TRBD2	TGTGCCAGCAGTTACCCGATTGGGACTAGGGGCACAGATACGCAGTATTTT	CASSYPIGTRGTDTQYF
14	few	TRBV29-1	TRBJ1-1	NA	TGCAGCGTTTCCAGGGTACCCATTAGCACTGAAGCTTTCTTT	CSVSRVPISTEAFF
14	NA	TRBV6-5	TRBJ1-2	NA	TGTGCCAGCAGTTACTCGAATTCAAACAATGGCTACACCTTC	CASSYSNSNNGYTF
13	NA	TRBV5-1	TRBJ1-2	NA	TGCGCCAGCAGCTTGGGCGACACCTATGGCTACACCTTC	CASSLGDTYGYTF
14	few	TRBV7-2	TRBJ2-7	NA	TGTGCCAGCAGCCCTAGGATAAGCTCCTACGAGCAGTACTTC	CASSPRISSYEQYF
12	few	TRBV6-6	TRBJ2-1	NA	TGTGCCAGCAGTTACTCTAATAATGAGCAGTTCTTC	CASSYSNNEQFF
12	few	TRBV29-1	TRBJ2-7	NA	TGCAGCGCCAAACGAGGTACCTACGAGCAGTACTTC	CSAKRGTYEQYF
14	few	TRBV5-1	TRBJ2-7	NA	TGCGCCAGCAGCCAGACAACGAGCTCCTACGAGCAGTACTTC	CASSQTTSSYEQYF
13	few	TRBV28	TRBJ1-1	NA	TGTGCCAGCACCATCTATGAATCCACTGAAGCTTTCTTT	CASTIYESTEAFF
15	few	TRBV7-9	TRBJ2-5	TRBD2	TGTGCCAGCAGCTCCTGGACTAGCGGGGTTGTAACCCAGTACTTC	CASSSWTSGVVTQYF
13	NA	TRBV15	TRBJ2-1	TRBD2	TGTGCCACGGGACTAGCGGGTATCAATGAGCAGTTCTTC	CATGLAGINEQFF
15	NA	TRBV6-5	TRBJ2-1	TRBD1	TGTGCCAGCAGTGCCTGGGACAGGGGCTACAATGAGCAGTTCTTC	CASSAWDRGYNEQFF
14	few	TRBV23-1	TRBJ1-2	NA	TGCGCCAGCAGTCAATCCGCAGGGGACTATGGCTACACCTTC	CASSQSAGDYGYTF
16	few	TRBV18	TRBJ2-1	NA	TGTGCCAGCTCACCATTCTCAGCGGGCGATTACAATGAGCAGTTCTTC	CASSPFSAGDYNEQFF
15	NA	TRBV4-1	TRBJ2-5	TRBD2	TGCGCCAGCAGCCAACCGACTAGCGGGAGTGGGACCCAGTACTTC	CASSQPTSGSGTQYF
15	NA	TRBV29-1	TRBJ1-4	NA	TGCAGCGTTGTCCAACCACTGGATGGAGGTGAAAAACTGTTTTTT	CSVVQPLDGGEKLFF
13	NA	TRBV4-2	TRBJ2-2	NA	TGTGCCAGCAGCCATTCCGACACCGGGGAGCTGTTTTTT	CASSHSDTGELFF
13	NA	TRBV29-1	TRBJ2-3	NA	TGCAGCGAACTAGCCCCCCACACAGATACGCAGTATTTT	CSELAPHTDTQYF
15	NA	TRBV2	TRBJ1-3	TRBD1	TGTGCCAGCAGTGGGGACAGGGCGCCCGGAAACACCATATATTTT	CASSGDRAPGNTIYF
12	NA	TRBV9	TRBJ2-7	NA	TGTGCCAGCTGGGCCCGTTGCCACGAGCAGTACTTC	CASWARCHEQYF
16	NA	TRBV4-3	TRBJ1-5	NA	TGCGCCAGCAGCCAAGTAACAGTTTATAGCAATCAGCCCCAGCATTTT	CASSQVTVYSNQPQHF
13	NA	TRBV30	TRBJ2-5	TRBD2	TGTGCCTTGCTACTAGCGGGAGGAGAGACCCAGTACTTC	CALLLAGGETQYF
13	few	TRBV5-1	TRBJ2-1	NA	TGCGCCAGCAGCTTGGAATTCTCCAATGAGCAGTTCTTC	CASSLEFSNEQFF
13	NA	TRBV4-1	TRBJ1-2	NA	TGCGCCAGCAGCACTAGGACAGAGGACGGCTACACCTTC	CASSTRTEDGYTF
14	few	TRBV5-1	TRBJ2-7	NA	TGCGCCAGCAGAATACCGGGACAAGACTACGAGCAGTACTTC	CASRIPGQDYEQYF
13	NA	TRBV7-9	TRBJ2-3	TRBD2	TGTGCCACCCTAGCGGAGCTCACAGATACGCAGTATTTT	CATLAELTDTQYF
13	NA	TRBV28	TRBJ2-1	TRBD2	TGTGCCAGCCGGGGGACTACCCACAATGAGCAGTTCTTC	CASRGTTHNEQFF
14	few	TRBV25-1	TRBJ2-1	TRBD1	TGTGCCAGCAGTTATAGGACAGGGGGCGACAAGCAGTTCTTC	CASSYRTGGDKQFF
16	NA	TRBV30	TRBJ2-2	TRBD2	TGTGCCTGGAGTGGGCCTAGCGGGATAGGGACCGGGGAGCTGTTTTTT	CAWSGPSGIGTGELFF
15	few	TRBV9	TRBJ1-5	NA	TGTGCCAGCAGCGTAGGTCCGGGAGGCAATCAGCCCCAGCATTTT	CASSVGPGGNQPQHF
14	NA	TRBV4-1	TRBJ2-1	NA	TGCGCCAGCAGCCAGCCGACTAGATACAATGAGCAGTTCTTC	CASSQPTRYNEQFF
14	few	TRBV10-3	TRBJ2-1	TRBD2	TGTGCCATCAGGGGACTAGCGGGAGTCAATGAGCAGTTCTTC	CAIRGLAGVNEQFF
15	few	TRBV7-9	TRBJ2-1	TRBD2	TGTGCCAGCAGAAGAACAGGCGGGAGACACAATGAGCAGTTCTTC	CASRRTGGRHNEQFF
14	NA	TRBV7-9	TRBJ2-3	NA	TGTGCCAGCAGCTGGACTGAAAGCACAGATACGCAGTATTTT	CASSWTESTDTQYF
17	NA	TRBV19	TRBJ2-1	TRBD2	TGTGCCAGTAGTAGGGCGACTAGCGGGAGCGTTTTGAATGAGCAGTTCTTC	CASSRATSGSVLNEQFF
17	NA	TRBV4-1	TRBJ1-4	TRBD1	TGCGCCACCAGCAAGGGACAGCTCTTTTCAACTAATGAAAAACTGTTTTTT	CATSKGQLFSTNEKLFF
14	few	TRBV7-2	TRBJ2-7	NA	TGTGCCAGCAGCCAAGGAATAGCGCCCGACGAGCAGTACTTC	CASSQGIAPDEQYF
15	few	TRBV4-2	TRBJ1-2	NA	TGTGCCAGCAGCCAAGATATAGCGGGGGACTATGGCTACACCTTC	CASSQDIAGDYGYTF
11	few	TRBV7-2	TRBJ2-1	NA	TGTGCCAGCAGCCCGTACAATGAGCAGTTCTTC	CASSPYNEQFF
14	few	TRBV30	TRBJ2-1	NA	TGTGCCTGGGGGGACTGGAGCTCCTACAATGAGCAGTTCTTC	CAWGDWSSYNEQFF
16	few	TRBV18	TRBJ1-4	TRBD1	TGTGCCAGCTCACCACCGACGACAGGGACGGGTGAAAAACTGTTTTTT	CASSPPTTGTGEKLFF
14	NA	TRBV5-6	TRBJ2-1	TRBD2	TGTGCCAGCAGCCGCGGGAGGGCCTGGAATGAGCAGTTCTTC	CASSRGRAWNEQFF
15	few	TRBV5-1	TRBJ2-3	TRBD2	TGCGCCAGCAGGCTAGCGGGAGGAGGCACAGATACGCAGTATTTT	CASRLAGGGTDTQYF
12	few	TRBV30	TRBJ2-7	NA	TGTGCCTGTTCTAGCGTCTCCTACGAGCAGTACTTC	CACSSVSYEQYF
14	few	TRBV5-6	TRBJ2-7	NA	TGTGCCAGCAGCTTCCGGGGGTCGGCTCGCGAGCAGTACTTC	CASSFRGSAREQYF
13	NA	TRBV28	TRBJ2-1	TRBD1	TGTGCCAGCAGTGTAAACAGGGGAAATGAGCAGTTCTTC	CASSVNRGNEQFF
14	few	TRBV23-1	TRBJ1-4	NA	TGCGCCAGCAGACGAGGACAGCCCCATGAAAAACTGTTTTTT	CASRRGQPHEKLFF
12	NA	TRBV5-1	TRBJ1-2	TRBD1	TGCGCCAGCAGCCCGGGACAGGGTAGCTACACCTTC	CASSPGQGSYTF
16	NA	TRBV5-1	TRBJ2-7	TRBD2	TGCGCCAGCAGCTTGGCCTCCTCGGGAGGGCACTACGAGCAGTACTTC	CASSLASSGGHYEQYF